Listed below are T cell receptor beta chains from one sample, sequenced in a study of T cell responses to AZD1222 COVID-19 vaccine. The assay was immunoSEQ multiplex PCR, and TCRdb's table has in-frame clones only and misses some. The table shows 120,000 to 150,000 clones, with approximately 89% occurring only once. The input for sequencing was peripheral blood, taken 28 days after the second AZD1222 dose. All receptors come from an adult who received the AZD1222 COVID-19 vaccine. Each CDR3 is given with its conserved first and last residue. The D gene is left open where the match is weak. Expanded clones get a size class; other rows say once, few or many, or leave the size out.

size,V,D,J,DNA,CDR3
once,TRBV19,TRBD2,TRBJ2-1,TGTGCCAGTAGTACACTAGCGGATTACTCCTACAATGAGCAGTTCTTC,CASSTLADYSYNEQFF
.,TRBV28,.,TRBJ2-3,TGTGCCAGCCGTTCGGGACTGGTCCTAAGCACAGATACGCAGTATTTT,CASRSGLVLSTDTQYF
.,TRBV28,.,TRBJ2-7,TGTGCCAGCAGCCCGGCCTTAGGACGGACCAGGGACTACGAGCAGTACTTC,CASSPALGRTRDYEQYF
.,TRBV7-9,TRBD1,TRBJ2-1,TGTGCCAGCAGCCCGGGACAGGCCCTGGTGTGGGAGCAGTTCTTC,CASSPGQALVWEQFF
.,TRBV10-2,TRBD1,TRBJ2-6,TGCGCCAGCAGTCCGGGACAGGAAGGCAACGTCCTGACTTTC,CASSPGQEGNVLTF
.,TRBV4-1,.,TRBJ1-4,TGCGCCAGCAGCTCCAGGACAACTAATGAAAAACTGTTTTTT,CASSSRTTNEKLFF
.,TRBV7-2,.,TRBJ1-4,TGTGCCAGCAGCTCTTTGACAGCAACTAATGAAAAACTGTTTTTT,CASSSLTATNEKLFF
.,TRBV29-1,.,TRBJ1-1,TGCAGCGTAGGTGGGATTATGAACACTGAAGCTTTCTTT,CSVGGIMNTEAFF
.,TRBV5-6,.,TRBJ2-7,TGTGCCAGCAGCCAACAGGGCCGCGAGCAGTACTTC,CASSQQGREQYF
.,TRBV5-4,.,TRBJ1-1,TGTGCCAGCAGCAGGACAGAGGGCGGTGAAGCTTTCTTT,CASSRTEGGEAFF
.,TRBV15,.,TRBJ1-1,TGTGCCACCGTAGAGGACAGCCCAAACACTGAAGCTTTCTTT,CATVEDSPNTEAFF
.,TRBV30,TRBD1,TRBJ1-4,TGTGCCTGGAGGGGACAGGGGGCCTTGAATGAAAAACTGTTTTTT,CAWRGQGALNEKLFF
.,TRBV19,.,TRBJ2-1,TGTGCCAGTAGTAGCCTAGCCTCCTACAATGAGCAGTTCTTC,CASSSLASYNEQFF
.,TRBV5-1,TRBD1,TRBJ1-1,TGCGCCAGCAGCTCCCTACAGGGGGCGACCACTGAAGCTTTCTTT,CASSSLQGATTEAFF
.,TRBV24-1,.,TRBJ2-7,TGTGCCACCAGTGACCCTCACAGCGCCAACCCCTACGAGCAGTACTTC,CATSDPHSANPYEQYF
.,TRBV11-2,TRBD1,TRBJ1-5,TGTGCCAGCAGCTTAGCCGGGACAGGGGGGAATCAGCCCCAGCATTTT,CASSLAGTGGNQPQHF